The entry that follows covers one T cell receptor beta chain sequence. This receptor's antigen is unknown. No base qualities exist here, and no much larger clone lies one base off it. To sequence the TCRbeta CDR3 region, genomic DNA was isolated from the sorted cells. TCRbeta CDR3 regions were sequenced using the immunoSEQ Assay. The table was pulled from immuneACCESS by TCRdb, which kept in-frame rearrangements only. Such tables lose some clones; where checked, under half of the loss comes from unresolved V genes, and the rest has no known cause. The sample table records fewer than 40,000 clones; roughly 90% of these occur just once. The top ten clonotypes cover 30% to 40% of the sample. The trial excluded patients who had a history of autoimmune disease or who were on systemic immunosuppression. Peripheral blood for TCR sequencing was drawn from every dose cohort at baseline, at cycle 4 day 1 and at cycle 7 day 1. Samples came from an open-label, multicenter, first-in-human phase I dose-escalation trial of ivuxolimab. Adults with locally advanced or metastatic melanoma, renal cell, hepatocellular, or head and neck squamous cell carcinoma were enrolled in the trial. Before TCR sequencing, CD4+ and CD8+ T cells were separately sorted from peripheral blood.

Measured from the cysteine to the phenylalanine, the CDR3 is 15 residues long. Only the CDR3 portion is preserved as DNA: 45 bases, with reading frame beginning at the first base. CDR1 SGHVS and CDR2 FNYEAQ were looked up in the germline V gene. Clipping removes 3 bases from V and 0 bases from J, with 5 as the unmatched junction base count. This specimen belongs to a study of OX40 agonist ivuxolimab in advanced cancers. For the wider study: Ivuxolimab was an agonistic, fully human IgG2 monoclonal antibody directed against OX40 (CD134), a costimulatory receptor. Intravenous ivuxolimab was administered to patients every 2 weeks at six dose levels: 0.01, 0.1, 0.3, 1.5, 3 and 10 mg/kg. Of the roughly 51 patients in dose escalation, about 19 had hepatocellular carcinoma, some 15 had melanoma, 9 had renal cell carcinoma and 9 had head and neck cancer. In the dose-escalation cohort, approximately 82% of patients were male, and the mean age was roughly 60 years, with a range of 23 to 79. Patients were allowed to have had prior anti-PD-1, anti-PD-L1 or anti-CTLA-4 therapy, and 40% of the dose-escalation patients had previously received checkpoint inhibitors. Three dose-escalation patients achieved partial responses, one with hepatocellular carcinoma and two with cutaneous melanoma. The point of sequencing TCRbeta in the periphery was to test whether ivuxolimab changed TCR sequence diversity and drove clonal T-cell expansion. The paper covers the monotherapy dose-escalation part of the phase I ivuxolimab trial, which included N ≈ 54 patients. Summary of the overall study and its limitations: After ivuxolimab, expanded clones were on average more numerous among CD8+ T cells than among CD4+ T cells. Low levels of normalized T-cell clonal expansion were also seen in some patients who did not respond. In partial responders in the 0.1-3.0 mg/kg groups, normalized peripheral clonal expansion was found to be among the lowest, especially among CD8+ T cells. The antigen specificity of the peripheral T cells that underwent clonal expansion was not determined. At doses from 0.1 to 3.0 mg/kg, clonal expansion was seen in both CD4+ and CD8+ blood T cells between baseline and week 6.

The chain uses TRBV7-6 and TRBJ2-7; 7 bases in between match TRBD1. The source was CD4+ or CD8+ T cells sorted from blood, collected in a trial of the OX40 agonist ivuxolimab. The clonotype was recovered from an adult with an advanced solid tumor such as melanoma, head and neck, liver or kidney cancer. CDR3 reads: CASSLRQGTSYEQYF. In nucleotides, the sequence is TGTGCCAGCAGCTTGCGACAGGGTACCTCCTACGAGCAGTACTTC.